The present entry profiles one TCR beta chain with its context. Its antigen is unknown. The method was immunoSEQ multiplex PCR; TCRdb's version includes in-frame clones alone and lacks a portion of them. Of some 170,000 clones in the sample, about 91% are singletons; the top ten hold around 0.98%. These data come from a study of T cell responses to AZD1222 COVID-19 vaccine. Study results and limitations: Repertoires were obtained solely post-peak T cell response. Most donors were white British, females outnumbered males, and clonal diversity was possibly underestimated. Of the AZD1222 recipients, only five to seven were seropositive at baseline.

Germline-derived CDR1 and CDR2 are SQVTM and ANQGSEA. This CDR3 region has 13 residues. Unmatched junction bases numbered 5, after V lost 7 bases and J lost 3 bases. Sequences were derived from peripheral blood, sampled 28 days after the second AZD1222 dose. The clonotype comes from an adult who received the AZD1222 COVID-19 vaccine. The V and J genes are TRBV29-1 and TRBJ2-7, with TRBD1 matching over 11 bases. The CDR3 region has the DNA TGCAGCGGAGCCGGGACAGGGGGCTACGAGCAGTACTTC. Its translation: CSGAGTGGYEQYF.